This T cell receptor (beta chain) originates from a study of T cell responses to AZD1222 COVID-19 vaccine. Whole-study results and caveats: Vaccination with two AZD1222 doses was followed by a rise in Spike-specific TCR breadth and depth.

Measured with immunoSEQ multiplex PCR; TCRdb has only the in-frame clones, and not every one. The sample holds about 110,000 clones, about 90% seen once. CDR1 is SGHTA and CDR2 is FQGNSA in the germline V gene. The V end lost 4 bases, the J end lost 8 bases, and 12 bases lay between the germline ends. This CDR3 region has 14 residues. Worth noting for this clone: The antigen remains unidentified.

The rearrangement links TRBV7-2 to TRBJ1-6; D is unclear. This TCR came from an adult in good health. The source was peripheral blood, collected on day 0 of AZD1222 vaccination. CDR3 protein: CASSSSAVDSPLHF. CDR3 nucleotide sequence: TGTGCCAGCAGCTCCTCGGCGGTCGATTCACCCCTCCACTTT.